This TCR beta chain came from a study of T-cell reconstitution after alpha-beta-depleted transplantation in children. CDR3 length: 15 residues. J gave up 1 base and V 2 bases, and 4 bases lay outside the gene matches. Germline V gene sequence: CDR1 DFQATT, CDR2 SNEGSKA (reference sequence). This sample's TCRbeta library carried unique molecular identifier barcodes. One entry per CDR3 protein results from TCRdb running MiXCR on the PCR reads. The table includes under 450,000 distinct CDR3 sequences, roughly 13% detected once. The rearrangement links TRBV20-1 to TRBJ1-5; TRBD1 aligns across 8 bases. This clonotype was sampled from a human donor who donated a stem cell graft to a child with Fanconi anemia. This specimen consisted of PBMCs, obtained from the stem cell graft. The CDR3 is CSARRGQASNQPQHF. CDR3 in DNA: TGCAGTGCTAGAAGGGGACAGGCGAGCAATCAGCCCCAGCATTTT.